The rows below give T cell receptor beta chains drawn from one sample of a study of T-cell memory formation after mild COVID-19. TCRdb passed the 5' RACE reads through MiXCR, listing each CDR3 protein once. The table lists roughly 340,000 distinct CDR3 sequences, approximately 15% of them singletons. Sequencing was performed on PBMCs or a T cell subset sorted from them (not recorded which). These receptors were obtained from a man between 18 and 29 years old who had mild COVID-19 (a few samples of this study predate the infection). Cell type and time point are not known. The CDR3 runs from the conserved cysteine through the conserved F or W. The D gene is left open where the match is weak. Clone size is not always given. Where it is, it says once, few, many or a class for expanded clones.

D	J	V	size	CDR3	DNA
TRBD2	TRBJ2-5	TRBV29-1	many	CSGDGGYEGETQYF	TGCAGCGGTGACGGGGGGTACGAGGGAGAGACCCAGTACTTC
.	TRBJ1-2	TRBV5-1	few	CASSFQGGYTF	TGCGCCAGCAGCTTCCAGGGCGGCTACACCTTC
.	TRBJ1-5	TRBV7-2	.	CASSVTAGYQPQHF	TGTGCCAGCAGCGTTACTGCCGGGTATCAGCCCCAGCATTTT
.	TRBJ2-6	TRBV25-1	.	CASSEMGRLAGANVLTF	TGTGCCAGCAGTGAGATGGGAAGGCTGGCTGGGGCCAACGTCCTGACTTTC
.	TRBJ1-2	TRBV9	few	CASSVQPNYGYTF	TGTGCCAGCAGCGTGCAACCTAACTATGGCTACACCTTC
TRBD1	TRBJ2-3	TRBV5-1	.	CASSGGTGGDTQYF	TGCGCCAGCAGCGGCGGGACAGGGGGGGATACGCAGTATTTT
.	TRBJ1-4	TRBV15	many	CATSTAGATNEKLFF	TGTGCCACCAGCACAGCAGGGGCTACTAATGAAAAACTGTTTTTT
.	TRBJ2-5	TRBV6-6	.	CATQLTQETQYF	TGTGCCACCCAACTAACGCAAGAGACCCAGTACTTC
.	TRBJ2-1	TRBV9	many	CASSVGDEQFF	TGTGCCAGCAGCGTGGGAGATGAGCAGTTCTTC
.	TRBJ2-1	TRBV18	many	CASSFYNEQFF	TGTGCCAGCTCATTCTACAATGAGCAGTTCTTC
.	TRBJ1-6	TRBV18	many	CASSVRMEAWNSPLHF	TGTGCCAGCTCTGTCAGGATGGAGGCTTGGAATTCACCCCTCCACTTT
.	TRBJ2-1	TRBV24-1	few	CATSDRLVAGSSYNEQFF	TGTGCCACCAGTGACCGACTGGTTGCGGGGAGCTCCTACAATGAGCAGTTCTTC
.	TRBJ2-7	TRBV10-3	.	CAISRRGEDPYEQYF	TGTGCCATCAGTCGCAGGGGAGAGGATCCCTACGAGCAGTACTTC
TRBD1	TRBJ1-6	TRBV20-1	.	CSASQATGDSPLHF	TGCAGTGCTAGTCAGGCTACAGGGGATTCACCCCTCCACTTT
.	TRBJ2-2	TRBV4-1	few	CASSPDPGGPRELFF	TGCGCCAGCAGCCCAGACCCAGGAGGGCCCCGGGAGCTGTTTTTT
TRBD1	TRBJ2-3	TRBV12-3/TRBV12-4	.	CASGWTGKVVADTQYF	TGTGCCAGCGGATGGACAGGGAAGGTGGTCGCAGATACGCAGTATTTT
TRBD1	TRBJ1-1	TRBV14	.	CASSQARTGLTEAFF	TGTGCCAGCAGCCAGGCCCGGACAGGGCTCACTGAAGCTTTCTTT
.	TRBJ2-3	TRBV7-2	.	CASSLRRTVTDTQYF	TGTGCCAGCAGCTTAAGGAGGACAGTTACAGATACGCAGTATTTT
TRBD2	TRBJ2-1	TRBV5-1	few	CASSFRDSGGDYNEQFF	TGCGCCAGCAGCTTTCGAGATTCGGGGGGGGACTACAATGAGCAGTTCTTC
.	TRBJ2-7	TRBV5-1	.	CASSLTGRMSSYEQYF	TGCGCCAGCAGCTTGACGGGTCGTATGAGCTCCTACGAGCAGTACTTC
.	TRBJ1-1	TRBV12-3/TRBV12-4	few	CASSRTGMSEAFF	TGTGCCAGCAGTCGGACGGGGATGTCTGAAGCTTTCTTT
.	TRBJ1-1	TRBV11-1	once	CASSLAPDTEAFF	TGTGCCAGCAGCTTAGCCCCGGACACTGAAGCTTTCTTT
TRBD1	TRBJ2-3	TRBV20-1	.	CSAKAGTGGDTQYF	TGCAGTGCAAAAGCCGGGACAGGGGGAGATACGCAGTATTTT
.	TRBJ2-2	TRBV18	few	CASSPLTAGELFF	TGTGCCAGCTCACCTTTAACAGCCGGGGAGCTGTTTTTT
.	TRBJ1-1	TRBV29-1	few	CSVDHWGGTEAFF	TGCAGCGTTGACCACTGGGGGGGCACTGAAGCTTTCTTT
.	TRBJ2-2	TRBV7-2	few	CASRSDSNTGELFF	TGTGCCAGCAGGTCCGACAGCAACACCGGGGAGCTGTTTTTT
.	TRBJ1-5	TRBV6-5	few	CASSIFRGSNQPQHF	TGTGCCAGCAGTATATTCCGGGGCAGCAATCAGCCCCAGCATTTT
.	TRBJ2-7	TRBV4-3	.	CASSRQLGIAGYYEQYF	TGCGCCAGCAGCCGGCAATTGGGCATCGCAGGCTACTACGAGCAGTACTTC
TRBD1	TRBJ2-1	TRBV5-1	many	CARSTGTGKNEQFF	TGCGCCAGGTCGACCGGGACAGGGAAAAATGAGCAGTTCTTC
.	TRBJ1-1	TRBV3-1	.	CASSQDEGRVLNTEAFF	TGTGCCAGCAGCCAAGATGAGGGTCGGGTGCTGAACACTGAAGCTTTCTTT
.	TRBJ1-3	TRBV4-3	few	CASSQERSRAGNTIYF	TGCGCCAGCAGCCAAGAAAGAAGCAGGGCTGGAAACACCATATATTTT
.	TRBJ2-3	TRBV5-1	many	CASSLRGPDTQYF	TGTGCCAGCAGCCTGAGAGGGCCGGATACGCAGTATTTT
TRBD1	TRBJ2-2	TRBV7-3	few	CASSSGGFTGELFF	TGTGCCAGCAGCTCAGGGGGCTTCACCGGGGAGCTGTTTTTT
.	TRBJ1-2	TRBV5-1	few	CASSLGSGGRFDGGYTF	TGCGCCAGCAGCCTGGGGTCCGGGGGCAGGTTCGACGGTGGCTACACCTTC
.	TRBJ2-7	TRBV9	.	CASSNRQGLEQYF	TGTGCCAGCAGTAACAGACAGGGACTCGAGCAGTACTTC
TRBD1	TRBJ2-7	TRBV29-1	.	CSVARGTGSFEQYF	TGCAGCGTCGCCCGTGGGACAGGGTCGTTCGAGCAGTACTTC
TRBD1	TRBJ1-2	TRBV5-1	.	CASSPQGEITGGYTF	TGCGCCAGCAGCCCCCAGGGGGAAATAACTGGTGGCTACACCTTC
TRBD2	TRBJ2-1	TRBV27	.	CASSFLAGLPSYNEQFF	TGTGCCAGCAGTTTCCTAGCGGGGCTCCCCTCCTACAATGAGCAGTTCTTC
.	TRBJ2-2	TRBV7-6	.	CASSPWSGELFF	TGTGCCAGCAGCCCATGGTCCGGGGAGCTGTTTTTT
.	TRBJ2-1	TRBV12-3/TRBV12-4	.	CASCRRLYNEQFF	TGTGCCAGTTGCAGGAGACTCTACAATGAGCAGTTCTTC